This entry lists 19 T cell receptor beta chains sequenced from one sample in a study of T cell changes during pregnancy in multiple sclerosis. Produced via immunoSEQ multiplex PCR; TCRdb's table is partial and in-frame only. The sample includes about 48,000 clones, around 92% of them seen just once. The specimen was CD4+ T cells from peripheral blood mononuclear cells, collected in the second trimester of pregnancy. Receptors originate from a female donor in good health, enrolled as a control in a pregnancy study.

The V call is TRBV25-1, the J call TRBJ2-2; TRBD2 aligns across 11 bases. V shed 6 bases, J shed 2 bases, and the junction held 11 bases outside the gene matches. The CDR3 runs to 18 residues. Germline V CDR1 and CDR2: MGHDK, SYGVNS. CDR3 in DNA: TGTGCCAGCAGCCCTTTCGGGACTAGCGGAACCAACACCGGGGAGCTGTTTTTT. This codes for CASSPFGTSGTNTGELFF. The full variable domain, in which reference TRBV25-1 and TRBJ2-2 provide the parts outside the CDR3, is EADIYQTPRYLVIGTGKKITLECSQTMGHDKMYWYQQDPGMELHLIHYSYGVNSTEKGDLSSESTVSRIRTEHFPLTLESARPSHTSQYLCASSPFGTSGTNTGELFFGEGSRLTVL.

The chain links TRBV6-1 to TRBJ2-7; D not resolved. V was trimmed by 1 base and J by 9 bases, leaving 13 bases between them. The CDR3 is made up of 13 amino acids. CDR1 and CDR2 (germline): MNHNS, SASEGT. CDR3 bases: TGTGCCAGCAGTGAAGGTGAGGAGAGACGGCAGTACTTC. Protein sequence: CASSEGEERRQYF.

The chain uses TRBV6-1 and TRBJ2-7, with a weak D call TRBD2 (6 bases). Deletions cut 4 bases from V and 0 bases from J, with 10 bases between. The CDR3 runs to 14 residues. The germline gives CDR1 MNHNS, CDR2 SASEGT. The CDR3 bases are TGTGCCAGCAGTGCGGGGGAGAGCTCCTACGAGCAGTACTTC. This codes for CASSAGESSYEQYF.

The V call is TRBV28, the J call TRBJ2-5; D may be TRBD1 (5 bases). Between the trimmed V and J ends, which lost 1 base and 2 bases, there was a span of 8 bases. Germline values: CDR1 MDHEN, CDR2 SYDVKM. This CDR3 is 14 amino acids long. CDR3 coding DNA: TGTGCCAGCAGTTTATTGGCAGGGCAAGAGACCCAGTACTTC. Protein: CASSLLAGQETQYF.

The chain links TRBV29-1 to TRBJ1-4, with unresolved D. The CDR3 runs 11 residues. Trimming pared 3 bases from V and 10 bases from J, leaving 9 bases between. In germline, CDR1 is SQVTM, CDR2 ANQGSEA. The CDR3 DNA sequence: TGCAGCGTTGACGACGGGAGAAAACTGTTTTTT. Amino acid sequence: CSVDDGRKLFF.

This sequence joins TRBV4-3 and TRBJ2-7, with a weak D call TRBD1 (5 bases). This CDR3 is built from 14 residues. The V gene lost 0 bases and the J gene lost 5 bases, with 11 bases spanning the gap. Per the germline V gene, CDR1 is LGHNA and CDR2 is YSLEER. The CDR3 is CASSQEGIGDEQYF. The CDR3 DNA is TGCGCCAGCAGCCAAGAAGGTATAGGGGACGAGCAGTACTTC.

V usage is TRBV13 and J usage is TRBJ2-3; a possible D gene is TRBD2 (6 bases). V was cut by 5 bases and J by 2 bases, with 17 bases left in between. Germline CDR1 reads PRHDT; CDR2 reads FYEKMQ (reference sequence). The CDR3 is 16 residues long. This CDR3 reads CASSLRRRGNTDTQYF. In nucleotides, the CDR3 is TGTGCCAGCAGCCTTCGTAGACGGGGGAACACAGATACGCAGTATTTT.

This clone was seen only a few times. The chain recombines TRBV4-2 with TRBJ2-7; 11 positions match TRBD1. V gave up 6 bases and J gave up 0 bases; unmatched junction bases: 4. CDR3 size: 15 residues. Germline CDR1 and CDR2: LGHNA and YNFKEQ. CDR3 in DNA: TGTGCCAGCAGAACCGGGACAGGGGGCTCCTACGAGCAGTACTTC. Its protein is CASRTGTGGSYEQYF.

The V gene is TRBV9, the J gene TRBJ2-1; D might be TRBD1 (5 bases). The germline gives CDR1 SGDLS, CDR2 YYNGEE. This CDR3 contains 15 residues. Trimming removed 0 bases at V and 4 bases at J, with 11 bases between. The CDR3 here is CASSVGDSFYNEQFF. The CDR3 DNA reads TGTGCCAGCAGCGTAGGAGACAGCTTTTACAATGAGCAGTTCTTC.

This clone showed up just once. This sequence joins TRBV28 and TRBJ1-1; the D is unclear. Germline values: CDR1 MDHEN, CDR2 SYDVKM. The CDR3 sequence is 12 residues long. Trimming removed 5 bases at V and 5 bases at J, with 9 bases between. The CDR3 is CASSTPGTEAFF. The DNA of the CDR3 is TGTGCCAGCAGTACCCCAGGTACTGAAGCTTTCTTT.

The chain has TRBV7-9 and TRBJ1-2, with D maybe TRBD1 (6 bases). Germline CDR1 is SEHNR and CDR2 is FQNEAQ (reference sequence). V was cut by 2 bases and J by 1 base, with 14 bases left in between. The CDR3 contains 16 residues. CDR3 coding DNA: TGTGCCAGCAGCTTACGACAGGCCGAGAGTAACTATGGCTACACCTTC. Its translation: CASSLRQAESNYGYTF. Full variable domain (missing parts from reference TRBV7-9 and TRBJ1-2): DTGVSQNPRHKITKRGQNVTFRCDPISEHNRLYWYRQTLGQGPEFLTYFQNEAQLEKSRLLSDRFSAERPKGSFSTLEIQRTEQGDSAMYLCASSLRQAESNYGYTFGSGTRLTVV.

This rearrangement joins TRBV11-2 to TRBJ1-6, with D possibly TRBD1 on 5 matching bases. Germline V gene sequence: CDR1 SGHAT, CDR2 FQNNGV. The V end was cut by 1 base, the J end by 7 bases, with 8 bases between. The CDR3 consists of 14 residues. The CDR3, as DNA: TGTGCCAGCAGCTTAGGGGGCCTAAATTCACCCCTCCACTTT. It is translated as CASSLGGLNSPLHF.

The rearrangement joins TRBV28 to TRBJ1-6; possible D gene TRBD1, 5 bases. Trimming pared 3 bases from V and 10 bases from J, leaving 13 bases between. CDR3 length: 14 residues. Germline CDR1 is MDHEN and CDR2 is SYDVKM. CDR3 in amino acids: CASSLARGESPLHF. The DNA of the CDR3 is TGTGCCAGCAGTTTGGCTAGGGGTGAGTCACCCCTCCACTTT.

The CDR3 reads CSVDKLLSSYNEQFF. CDR3 DNA: TGCAGCGTTGATAAGCTCCTGAGCTCCTACAATGAGCAGTTCTTC. The J gene is TRBJ2-1, the V gene TRBV29-1; D remains ambiguous. This CDR3 is built from 15 residues. The germline gives CDR1 SQVTM, CDR2 ANQGSEA. V shed 3 bases and J shed 0 bases, with 12 bases lying between them.

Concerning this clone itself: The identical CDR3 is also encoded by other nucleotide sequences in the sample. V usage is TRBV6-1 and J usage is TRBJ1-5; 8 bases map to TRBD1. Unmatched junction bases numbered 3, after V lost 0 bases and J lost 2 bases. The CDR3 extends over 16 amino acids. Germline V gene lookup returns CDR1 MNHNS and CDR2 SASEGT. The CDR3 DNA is TGTGCCAGCAGTGAAGCCCCAGGGGGCGGCAATCAGCCCCAGCATTTT. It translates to CASSEAPGGGNQPQHF.

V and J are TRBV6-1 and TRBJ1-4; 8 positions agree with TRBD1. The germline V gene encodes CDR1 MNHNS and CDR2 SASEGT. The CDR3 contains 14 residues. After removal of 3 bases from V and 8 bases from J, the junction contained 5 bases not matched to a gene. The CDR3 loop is CASSDTGGQEKLFF. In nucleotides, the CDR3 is TGTGCCAGCAGTGATACAGGGGGACAGGAAAAACTGTTTTTT.

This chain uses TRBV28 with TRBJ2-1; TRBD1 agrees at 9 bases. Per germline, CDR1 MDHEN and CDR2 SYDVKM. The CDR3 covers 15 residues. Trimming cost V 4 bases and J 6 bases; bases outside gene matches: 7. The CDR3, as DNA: TGTGCCAGCAGTTCGGGGACAGGGTCTGTCAATGAGCAGTTCTTC. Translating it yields CASSSGTGSVNEQFF.

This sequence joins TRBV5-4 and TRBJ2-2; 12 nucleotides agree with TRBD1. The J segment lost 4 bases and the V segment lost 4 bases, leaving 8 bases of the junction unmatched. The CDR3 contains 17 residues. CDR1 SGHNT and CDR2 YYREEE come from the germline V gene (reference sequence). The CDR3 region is CASSTGTGGAVTGELFF. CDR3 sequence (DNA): TGTGCCAGCAGCACAGGGACAGGGGGCGCGGTCACCGGGGAGCTGTTTTTT.

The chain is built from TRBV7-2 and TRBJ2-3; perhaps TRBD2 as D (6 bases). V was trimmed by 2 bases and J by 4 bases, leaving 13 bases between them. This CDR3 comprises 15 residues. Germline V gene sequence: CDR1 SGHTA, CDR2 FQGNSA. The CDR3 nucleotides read TGTGCCAGCAGCTTATCCGGGAGTAGAGCAGATACGCAGTATTTT. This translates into CASSLSGSRADTQYF. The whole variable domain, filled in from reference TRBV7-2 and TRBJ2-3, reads GAGVSQSPSNKVTEKGKDVELRCDPISGHTALYWYRQSLGQGLEFLIYFQGNSAPDKSGLPSDRFSAERTGGSVSTLTIQRTQQEDSAVYLCASSLSGSRADTQYFGPGTRLTVL.